The next 4 T cell receptor beta chains were all read from a single sample in a study of tumor-infiltrating lymphocytes in primary liver carcinoma. The researchers produced TCR beta cDNA from approximately 0.45 ug total RNA with a constant-region primer. Three nested multiplex PCR rounds, a slightly modified ARM-PCR method, built the TCR beta libraries. Researchers ran the first two PCR rounds for roughly 11 cycles each with TRBV1-TRBV30 forward primers and a C-beta reverse primer. Via MiXCR, TCRdb re-called the multiplex PCR reads, giving one row per CDR3 protein. The sample lists 90,000 to 100,000 distinct CDR3 sequences, 55% to 75% seen once, with just over 9.5% in the top ten. Without any cell sorting, roughly 20-32 mg of bulk tissue yielded co-extracted RNA and DNA. Sequenced: liver tumor tissue from sampling region 5. Subset in this sample: tumor region T5, tumor centre. These receptor sequences come from a woman aged 55-70 years with primary liver carcinoma and hepatitis B virus infection.

For this clonotype: Its ends do not fully match the called genes, so a read error is possible. The V call is TRBV14, the J call TRBJ2-2, with 8 bases identical to TRBD1. The CDR3 runs to 16 residues. Germline-derived CDR1 and CDR2 are SGHDN and FVKESK. The CDR3 region has the DNA TGTGCCAGCAGCTCCCGGACAGGGAAAGGCACCGGGGAGATGCTTTTT. Protein: CASSSRTGKGTGEMLF.

Concerning this clonotype: One junction end does not reproduce the germline sequence, and a read error may be involved. The chain combines TRBV30 with TRBJ2-1; perhaps TRBD2 as D (5 bases). CDR1 GTSNPN and CDR2 SVGIG come from the germline V gene (reference sequence). The CDR3 is 14 amino acids. The CDR3: CVWSVNMRAGEQFF. Here the CDR3 DNA reads TGTGTCTGGAGTGTAAATATGAGGGCTGGTGAGCAGTTCTTC.

This clonotype was counted ten times or more. Here the CDR3 DNA reads TGTGCCAGCAGTTTAAAAGGGTCGAACACCGGGGAGCTGTTTTTT. Its translation: CASSLKGSNTGELFF. The genes are TRBV12-3 or TRBV12-4 and TRBJ2-2, with unresolved D. The germline V and J ends were trimmed by 2 bases and 0 bases, with 7 bases remaining between them. This CDR3 is 15 amino acids long.

Comment on this clonotype: Given a much more abundant clone one base away, this may be a read error. The genes are TRBV12-3 or TRBV12-4 and TRBJ2-1; 9 nucleotides match TRBD1. There are 15 residues in the CDR3. V lost 6 bases to trimming and J lost 2 bases; unmatched junction nucleotides: 5. The CDR3 nucleotides read TGTGCCAGCAGGGGGGGACAGGGAGCCTACAATGAGCAGTTCTTC. Encoded protein: CASRGGQGAYNEQFF.